This T cell receptor beta chain was retrieved from a study of blood T cells in healthy people across ages. General study findings and limits: Calculation of diversity from one million T cells yielded estimates considered to be underestimates.

The sample, about 10 milliliters of peripheral blood, was drawn from each donor. Every sample had a minimum of 6.5 million PBMCs isolated. There are 16 residues in the CDR3. CDR1 DFQATT and CDR2 SNEGSKA come from the germline V gene (reference sequence). This clonotype appeared a single time. Its antigen is undetermined. A J-beta primer mix and a sample-barcoded 5' primer were used in a second PCR of about 7 to 12 cycles. Each of the cDNA molecules was tagged by a template-switch adaptor with 12 random nucleotides. TCRdb re-analysed the 5' RACE reads in MiXCR, keeping a single row per CDR3 protein. The data show 1,300,000 or so distinct CDR3 sequences, roughly 59% seen once.

The sequence came from a man aged 18 to 29 in good health. Sequences were obtained from blood. V is TRBV20-1 and J is TRBJ2-1; 8 bases match TRBD2. The end of the DNA fits TRBJ2-7 better, so the J call may be wrong. The CDR3 region is CSARPLADSSYNEQYF. The CDR3, as DNA: TGCAGTGCTCGACCACTAGCGGATAGCTCCTACAATGAGCAGTACTTC.